What follows are 3 T cell receptor beta chains derived from one specimen sequenced in a study of T cells expressing NK-cell markers. After re-calling the 5' RACE reads, TCRdb lists one entry per CDR3 protein, DNA absent. The specimen's table records about 460,000 distinct CDR3 sequences. What was sequenced was blood T cells: a sorted CD56 or NKG2C T cell subset, CD4+ or CD8+ T cells, or bulk PBMC T cells (not recorded which). Receptor source: a woman in her forties or fifties in good health.

The J gene is TRBJ2-2, the V gene TRBV6-2 or TRBV6-3; there is no DNA to check the TCRdb D call of TRBD2. CDR1 MNHEY and CDR2 SVGEGT come from the germline V gene. The CDR3 sequence is 13 residues long. The chain's CDR3 is CASRERESGELFF.

The gene calls are TRBV5-1 and TRBJ2-3; the TCRdb call, TRBD1, lacks DNA for checking. The CDR3 is 14 residues long. The germline gives CDR1 SGHRS, CDR2 YFSETQ. The CDR3 sequence: CASRRAQGADTQYF.

The J gene is TRBJ2-2, the V gene TRBV7-8; the TRBD1 assignment by TCRdb is unverifiable without DNA. Germline assignment: CDR1 SGHVS and CDR2 FQNEAQ. The CDR3 runs to 15 residues. The CDR3 loop is CASSSTGANTGELFF.